The 8 T cell receptor beta chains in this list originate from one sample, sequenced in a study of cytomegalovirus exposure and HLA in healthy donors. The PCR contained 60 Vbeta and 13 Jbeta primers. The data were produced by immunoSEQ multiplex PCR, yet TCRdb's version contains in-frame clones alone and is incomplete. The data hold 110,000 or so clones, with 76% observed a single time. Sequenced material: PBMCs. All receptors come from a woman aged 50 to 60 in good health and CMV-seropositive.

This sequence joins TRBV5-4 and TRBJ2-1; D is unresolved. The CDR3 length is 14 residues. CDR1 and CDR2 from the germline V gene are SGHNT and YYREEE (reference sequence). With 1 base removed from V and 6 bases from J, the gap between germline ends came to 11 bases. The CDR3 region is CASSLRSSFNEQFF. The CDR3 coding sequence is TGTGCCAGCAGCTTGCGATCGAGTTTCAATGAGCAGTTCTTC.

The chain is built from TRBV11-3 and TRBJ2-3; D perhaps matches TRBD1 (6 bases). CDR3 size: 16 residues. Germline V gene sequence: CDR1 SGHNT, CDR2 YENEEA. The V end was cut by 0 bases, the J end by 1 base, with 11 bases between. Here the CDR3 DNA reads TGTGCCAGCAGCTTAGATGGTGGGGGCGGCACAGATACGCAGTATTTT. It codes for CASSLDGGGGTDTQYF.

For this clone: At one end, the junction sequence differs from germline, possibly due to a read error. The chain links TRBV7-3 to TRBJ2-1; TRBD2 aligns across 11 bases. In germline, CDR1 is SGHTA, CDR2 FQGTGA. The CDR3 runs to 15 residues. The chain's CDR3 is CASSYTSGGYNKQFF. CDR3 in DNA: TGTGCCAGCAGCTACACTAGCGGGGGATACAATAAGCAGTTCTTC.

The chain is built from TRBV27 and TRBJ2-3, with 7 bases fitting TRBD1. The CDR3 length is 15 residues. V lost 3 bases, J lost 4 bases, and 7 bases stayed unmatched. Germline loops: CDR1 MNHEY, CDR2 SMNVEV (reference sequence). In DNA, the CDR3 is TGTGCCAGCAGTTTCGCGAGGGGGCCTGCAGATACGCAGTATTTT. This encodes CASSFARGPADTQYF.

The table lists this clone with a count of one. One junction end disagrees with the germline gene, perhaps due to a read error. This chain links TRBV5-4 with TRBJ2-6; TRBD2 aligns across 9 bases. The germline V gene has CDR1 SGHNT and CDR2 YYREEE (reference sequence). The CDR3 has 18 residues. The CDR3 protein is CASSLGLAVSSGANGLTF. The CDR3 region has the DNA TGTGCCAGCAGCTTGGGACTAGCGGTCTCCTCGGGGGCCAACGGCCTGACTTTC.

The V call is TRBV18, the J call TRBJ2-2; 10 nucleotides align to TRBD2. Germline-derived CDR1 and CDR2 are KGHSH and LQKENI. The CDR3 runs 17 residues. J gave up 6 bases and V 5 bases, and 12 bases lay outside the gene matches. The CDR3 region has the DNA TGTGCCAGCTCATCTCTAGCGGGGGCTGAATTGGCCGGGGAGCTGTTTTTT. As protein: CASSSLAGAELAGELFF.

J is TRBJ2-7 and V is TRBV4-3; D is possibly TRBD2 (5 bases). The CDR3 loop spans 13 amino acids. Trimming took 4 bases from V and 9 from J, leaving 16 bases between them. Germline assignment: CDR1 LGHNA and CDR2 YSLEER. CDR3 region: CASSPTNGAGQYF. In DNA, the CDR3 is TGCGCCAGCAGCCCCACCAACGGCGCGGGGCAGTACTTC.

The chain carries TRBV6-5 and TRBJ1-4; no reliable D call. Germline V gives CDR1 MNHEY, CDR2 SVGAGI. The V and J ends lost 4 bases and 8 bases respectively, with 5 bases between them. The CDR3 is made up of 11 amino acids. Here the CDR3 reads CASSFGEKLFF. The CDR3 region has the DNA TGTGCCAGCAGTTTCGGGGAAAAACTGTTTTTT.